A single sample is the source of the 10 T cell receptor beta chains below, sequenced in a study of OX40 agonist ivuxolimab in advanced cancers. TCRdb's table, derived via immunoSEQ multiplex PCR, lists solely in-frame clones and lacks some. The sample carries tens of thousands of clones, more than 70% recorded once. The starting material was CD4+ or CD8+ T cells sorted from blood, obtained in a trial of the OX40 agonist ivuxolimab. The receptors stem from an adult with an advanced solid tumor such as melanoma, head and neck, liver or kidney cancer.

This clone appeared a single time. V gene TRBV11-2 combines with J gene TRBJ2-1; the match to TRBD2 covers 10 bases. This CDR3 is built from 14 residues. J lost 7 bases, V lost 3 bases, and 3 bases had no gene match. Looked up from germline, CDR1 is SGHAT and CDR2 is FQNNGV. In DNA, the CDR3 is TGTGCCAGCAGCTTGCTAGCGGGAGTTAATGAGCAGTTCTTC. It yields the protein CASSLLAGVNEQFF.

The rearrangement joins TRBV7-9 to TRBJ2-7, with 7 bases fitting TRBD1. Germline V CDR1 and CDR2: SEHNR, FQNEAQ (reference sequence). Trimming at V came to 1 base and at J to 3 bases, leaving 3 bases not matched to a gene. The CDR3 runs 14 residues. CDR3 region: CASSLENRGYEQYF. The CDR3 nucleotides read TGTGCCAGCAGCTTAGAGAACAGGGGCTACGAGCAGTACTTC.

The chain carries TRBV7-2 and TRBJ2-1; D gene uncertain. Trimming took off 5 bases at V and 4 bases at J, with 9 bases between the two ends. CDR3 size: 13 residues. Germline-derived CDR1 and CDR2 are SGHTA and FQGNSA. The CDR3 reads CASSPWRYNEQFF. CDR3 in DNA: TGTGCCAGCAGCCCCTGGAGATACAATGAGCAGTTCTTC. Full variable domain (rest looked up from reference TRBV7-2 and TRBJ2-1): GAGVSQSPSNKVTEKGKDVELRCDPISGHTALYWYRQSLGQGLEFLIYFQGNSAPDKSGLPSDRFSAERTGGSVSTLTIQRTQQEDSAVYLCASSPWRYNEQFFGPGTRLTVL.

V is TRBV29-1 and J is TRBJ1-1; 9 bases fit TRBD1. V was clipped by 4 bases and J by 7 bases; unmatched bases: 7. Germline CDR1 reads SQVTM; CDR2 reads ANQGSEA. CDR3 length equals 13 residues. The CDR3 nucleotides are TGCAGCGTTGGTCAAACAGGGGGCCTTGAAGCTTTCTTT. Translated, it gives CSVGQTGGLEAFF. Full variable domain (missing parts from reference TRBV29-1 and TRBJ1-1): SAVISQKPSRDICQRGTSLTIQCQVDSQVTMMFWYRQQPGQSLTLIATANQGSEATYESGFVIDKFPISRPNLTFSTLTVSNMSPEDSSIYLCSVGQTGGLEAFFGQGTRLTVV.

CDR3 in amino acids: CASRTSGSYEQYF. The CDR3 coding sequence is TGTGCCAGCCGGACTAGCGGGAGCTACGAGCAGTACTTC. This chain connects TRBV18 to TRBJ2-7; TRBD2 agrees at 13 bases. The length of the CDR3 is 13 residues. Germline CDR1 and CDR2: KGHSH and LQKENI. Trimming took 8 bases from V and 3 from J; bases not matched to a gene: 1. Full variable domain (rest looked up from reference TRBV18 and TRBJ2-7): NAGVMQNPRHLVRRRGQEARLRCSPMKGHSHVYWYRQLPEEGLKFMVYLQKENIIDESGMPKERFSAEFPKEGPSILRIQQVVRGDSAAYFCASRTSGSYEQYFGPGTRLTVT.

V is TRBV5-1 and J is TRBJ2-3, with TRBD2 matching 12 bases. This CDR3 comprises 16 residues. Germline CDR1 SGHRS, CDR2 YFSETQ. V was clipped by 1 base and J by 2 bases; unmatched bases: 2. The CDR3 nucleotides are TGCGCCAGCAGCTTGACTAGCGGGAGGCCCACAGATACGCAGTATTTT. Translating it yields CASSLTSGRPTDTQYF.

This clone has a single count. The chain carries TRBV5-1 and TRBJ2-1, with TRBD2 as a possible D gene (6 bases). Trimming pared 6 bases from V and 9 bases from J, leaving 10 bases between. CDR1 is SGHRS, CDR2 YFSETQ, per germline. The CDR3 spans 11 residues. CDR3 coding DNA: TGCGCCAGCATGGAGGGAATTGAGCAGTTCTTC. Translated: CASMEGIEQFF.

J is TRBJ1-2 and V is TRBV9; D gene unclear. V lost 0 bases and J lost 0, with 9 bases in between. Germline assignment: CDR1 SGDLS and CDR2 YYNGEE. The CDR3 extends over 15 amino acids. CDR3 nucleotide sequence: TGTGCCAGCAGCGTAGATTCCGAACCTAACTATGGCTACACCTTC. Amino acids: CASSVDSEPNYGYTF.

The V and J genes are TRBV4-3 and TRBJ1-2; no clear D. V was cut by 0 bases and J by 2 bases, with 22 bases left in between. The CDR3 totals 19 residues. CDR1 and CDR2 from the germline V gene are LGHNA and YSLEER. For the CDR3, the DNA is TGCGCCAGCAGCCAAGACACGGTTGGATATGGCCCCCCGAACTATGGCTACACCTTC. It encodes CASSQDTVGYGPPNYGYTF.

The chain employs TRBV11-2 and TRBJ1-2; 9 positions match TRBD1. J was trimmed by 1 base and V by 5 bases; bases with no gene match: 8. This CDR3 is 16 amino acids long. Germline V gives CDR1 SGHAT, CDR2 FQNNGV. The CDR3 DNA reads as TGTGCCAGCAGCACGGGGACAGGGACACTTAACTATGGCTACACCTTC. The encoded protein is CASSTGTGTLNYGYTF.